The rows below give T cell receptor beta chains drawn from one sample of a study of CD8 T cells in ankylosing spondylitis. From the 5' RACE reads, TCRdb called clonotypes with MiXCR, one entry per CDR3 protein. This table has 350,000 to 450,000 distinct CDR3 sequences, roughly 26% appearing once. The specimen was blood, either unsorted or a sorted T cell fraction (not recorded which). The receptors derive from a male donor with ankylosing spondylitis. The CDR3 runs from the conserved cysteine through the conserved F or W. D genes are given only for firm matches. A clone size is listed for some rows: how often the clone was seen (once, few, many), or a class if it is expanded.

.	.	TRBV12-3/TRBV12-4	TRBJ1-1	TGTGCCAGCAGTCTGGGGCCCTCCGGGACGAACACTGAAGCTTTCTTT	CASSLGPSGTNTEAFF
.	.	TRBV5-1	TRBJ2-3	TGCGCCAGCAGCGGGGGAAGCACAGATACGCAGTATTTT	CASSGGSTDTQYF
TRBD2	.	TRBV18	TRBJ2-1	TGTGCCAGCTCACTAGCGACTAGCGGGGATGAGCAGTTCTTC	CASSLATSGDEQFF
TRBD1	.	TRBV20-1	TRBJ2-2	TGCAGTGCTAGAGATACAGGGGAACCCGGGGAGCTGTTTTTT	CSARDTGEPGELFF
TRBD2	few	TRBV3-1	TRBJ2-3	TGTGCCAGCAGCCCCACGGAAGGACTAGCGGGAGTCGAGACAGATACGCAGTATTTT	CASSPTEGLAGVETDTQYF
TRBD2	.	TRBV20-1	TRBJ2-2	TGCAGTGCTAGAACAAATAGCGGGAGCCAGAACACCGGGGAGCTGTTTTTT	CSARTNSGSQNTGELFF
.	many	TRBV7-9	TRBJ1-1	TGTGCCAGCAGCCTCACAGGGTCTGAAGCTTTCTTT	CASSLTGSEAFF
.	few	TRBV7-2	TRBJ2-2	TGTGCCAGCAGCCCCGTAGCAACGAACACCGGGGAGCTGTTTTTT	CASSPVATNTGELFF
.	.	TRBV7-8	TRBJ2-5	TGTGCCAGCAGCATAGAACCCACGGGTCAGCAAGAGACCCAGTACTTC	CASSIEPTGQQETQYF
.	.	TRBV2	TRBJ1-1	TGTGCCAGCTGCTTTGAGGCTGAAGCTTTCTTT	CASCFEAEAFF
.	few	TRBV5-1	TRBJ1-3	TGCGCCAGCAGCTTGGCAACGGGACTCAGCTCTGGAAACACCATATATTTT	CASSLATGLSSGNTIYF
.	.	TRBV30	TRBJ1-5	TGTGCCTGGAGTGTGGGTGCAAATCAGCCCCAGCATTTT	CAWSVGANQPQHF
TRBD2	.	TRBV25-1	TRBJ2-5	TGTGCCAGCAGTGCTCTAGCGGCGGGGGGAGAGACCCAGTACTTC	CASSALAAGGETQYF
.	.	TRBV12-3/TRBV12-4	TRBJ1-5	TGTGCCAGCAGTTCCCGGGCGGGACTTAACAATCAGCCCCAGCATTTT	CASSSRAGLNNQPQHF
TRBD1	few	TRBV4-1	TRBJ2-2	TGCGCCAGCAGCCAACCCAAGACAGGGTTTTACACCGGGGAGCTGTTTTTT	CASSQPKTGFYTGELFF
.	many	TRBV7-9	TRBJ2-7	TGTGCCAGCAGCCCCAGGACCGATTCCTACGAGCAGTACTTC	CASSPRTDSYEQYF
TRBD1	.	TRBV4-1	TRBJ1-1	TGCGCCAGCAGCCAAGAAGGCCTAAGGGGGCCTTTCTTT	CASSQEGLRGPFF
TRBD1	.	TRBV9	TRBJ1-1	TGTGCCAGCAGCGTCAATCGACAGGGAGGAGAAGCTTTCTTT	CASSVNRQGGEAFF
.	.	TRBV12-3/TRBV12-4	TRBJ2-3	TGTGCCAGCAGTCCAGGGTTACCAGATACGCAGTATTTT	CASSPGLPDTQYF
.	.	TRBV5-1	TRBJ2-6	TGCGCCAGCAGCTTGTTAACGGTGGGCTCTGGGGCCAACGTCCTGACTTTC	CASSLLTVGSGANVLTF
.	few	TRBV7-9	TRBJ2-5	TGTGCCAGCAGCAGGGACTCGCGGGGTACCCAGTACTTC	CASSRDSRGTQYF
.	few	TRBV20-1	TRBJ1-5	TGCAGTGCTAGAGAGGCCAGGGGTAGGAATCAGCCCCAGCATTTT	CSAREARGRNQPQHF
TRBD2	.	TRBV20-1	TRBJ2-5	TGCAGTGCTAGAGATGAGACTAGCGGAGGGGTATTGGGACAAGAGACCCAGTACTTC	CSARDETSGGVLGQETQYF
TRBD2	.	TRBV5-1	TRBJ2-7	TGCGCCAGCAGCTCCGGGACTAGCGCGCTCGAGCAGTACTTC	CASSSGTSALEQYF
TRBD1	.	TRBV20-1	TRBJ1-1	TGCAGTGTCACAGGGGAGAACACTGAAGCTTTCTTT	CSVTGENTEAFF
TRBD1	few	TRBV15	TRBJ1-1	TGTGCCACCAGAGTCTCCCGAGTGACAGGGCTAGAGAACACTGAAGCTTTCTTT	CATRVSRVTGLENTEAFF
.	few	TRBV10-2	TRBJ1-2	TGCGCCAGCAGTGACAGTTACGGAGGGGGCTACACCTTC	CASSDSYGGGYTF
.	many	TRBV11-2	TRBJ2-2	TGTGCCAGCACCACACGGGGAGGGGGGACGAACACCGGGGAGCTGTTTTTT	CASTTRGGGTNTGELFF
TRBD2	.	TRBV29-1	TRBJ2-3	TGCAGCGCGAACCTAGCGGGATCCGGGGGGACGCAGTATTTT	CSANLAGSGGTQYF
.	.	TRBV11-2	TRBJ2-2	TGTGCCAGCAGTTTTACAGGGCCCGGGGAGCTGTTTTTT	CASSFTGPGELFF
.	few	TRBV7-9	TRBJ2-5	TGTGCCAGCAGCTTAGCGTCGGCCTTCCAAGAGACCCAGTACTTC	CASSLASAFQETQYF
TRBD2	.	TRBV7-2	TRBJ2-5	TGTGCCAGCAGCTCCGACCCGCTAGCGGGAGATGAGACCCAGTACTTC	CASSSDPLAGDETQYF
TRBD2	.	TRBV10-3	TRBJ2-2	TGTGCCGGCGCGGGGGCGAACACCGGGGAGCTGTTTTTT	CAGAGANTGELFF
TRBD2	.	TRBV3-1	TRBJ2-1	TGTGCCAGCAGCCAAGACGCCCGACTAGCGGGAGACAATGAGCAGTTCTTC	CASSQDARLAGDNEQFF
TRBD1	.	TRBV30	TRBJ2-4	TGTGCCTGGACCCGGACAGGTGCGAACATTCAGTACTTC	CAWTRTGANIQYF
TRBD1	few	TRBV24-1	TRBJ2-5	TGTGCCACCAGTGATTACCGGACAGGGGCGGAAGAGACCCAGTACTTC	CATSDYRTGAEETQYF
.	few	TRBV5-1	TRBJ1-2	TGCGCCACCAGCTTGGTCGGGGAGGGTGGCTACACCTTC	CATSLVGEGGYTF
TRBD2	.	TRBV20-1	TRBJ2-1	TGCAGTGCCGAAATAACTAGCGGTTCCTACAATGAGCAGTTCTTC	CSAEITSGSYNEQFF
.	many	TRBV5-1	TRBJ2-1	TGCGCCAGCAGCTTGGGTCGGGACAATGAGCAGTTCTTC	CASSLGRDNEQFF
.	.	TRBV24-1	TRBJ1-2	TGTGCCACCCGTCCGGGCCAAGACGGCGGTAATGTAGGCTACACCTTC	CATRPGQDGGNVGYTF
.	.	TRBV30	TRBJ1-5	TGTGCCTGGAGTCTTCGAGGGCCCCAGCATTTT	CAWSLRGPQHF
.	few	TRBV27	TRBJ2-7	TGTGCCAGCAGGGAACAGGGCCCGCCTTACGAGCAGTACTTC	CASREQGPPYEQYF
.	.	TRBV12-3/TRBV12-4	TRBJ2-5	TGTGCCAGCAGTGGGGCGCGGACCCAGTACTTC	CASSGARTQYF
TRBD2	.	TRBV20-1	TRBJ2-5	TGCAGTGCTAGATCGGGACTAGCGATCCAAGAGACCCAGTACTTC	CSARSGLAIQETQYF
TRBD2	.	TRBV20-1	TRBJ2-5	TGCAGTGCTAGAGACCTTCTCGGGACTAGCGGGGCTCTACAACGGACCCAGTACTTC	CSARDLLGTSGALQRTQYF
TRBD2	.	TRBV20-1	TRBJ2-1	TGCAGTGCTAGAGATTCGGCTAGCGGGGTCGATGAGCAGTTCTTC	CSARDSASGVDEQFF
TRBD2	few	TRBV12-3/TRBV12-4	TRBJ2-1	TGTGCCAGCAGAAAAGCGGGAGCTCCCTACAATGAGCAGTTCTTC	CASRKAGAPYNEQFF
TRBD1	once	TRBV27	TRBJ2-7	TGTGCCAGCAGTAATTCGGACAGGGGGCACGAGCAGTACTTC	CASSNSDRGHEQYF
TRBD2	few	TRBV3-1	TRBJ2-5	TGTGCCAGCAGCCGCTCTAGCGGGAGTTCAGAGACCCAGTACTTC	CASSRSSGSSETQYF
.	few	TRBV29-1	TRBJ2-5	TGCAGCGGTTACGGGGGAGAGACCCAGTACTTC	CSGYGGETQYF
TRBD1	.	TRBV5-1	TRBJ2-7	TGCGCCAGCAGACCCGGGACAGGGGGTCTCTACGAGCAGTACTTC	CASRPGTGGLYEQYF
TRBD1	few	TRBV9	TRBJ2-1	TGTGCCAGCAGCCCTTGGACAGGGGATTACAATGAGCAGTTCTTC	CASSPWTGDYNEQFF